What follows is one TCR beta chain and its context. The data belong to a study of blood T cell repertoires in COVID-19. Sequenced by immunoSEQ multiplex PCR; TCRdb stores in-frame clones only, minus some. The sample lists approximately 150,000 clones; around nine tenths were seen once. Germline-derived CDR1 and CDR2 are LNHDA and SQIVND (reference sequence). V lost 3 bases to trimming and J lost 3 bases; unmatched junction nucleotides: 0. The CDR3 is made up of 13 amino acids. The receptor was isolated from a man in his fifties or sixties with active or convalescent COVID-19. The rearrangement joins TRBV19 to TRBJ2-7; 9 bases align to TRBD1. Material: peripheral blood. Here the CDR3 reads CASSMTGGYEQYF. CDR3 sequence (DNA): TGTGCCAGTAGTATGACAGGGGGCTACGAGCAGTACTTC. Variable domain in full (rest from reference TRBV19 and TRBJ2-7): DGGITQSPKYLFRKEGQNVTLSCEQNLNHDAMYWYRQDPGQGLRLIYYSQIVNDFQKGDIAEGYSVSREKKESFPLTVTSAQKNPTAFYLCASSMTGGYEQYFGPGTRLTVT.